These T cell receptor beta chains were read from a single sample in a study of neurological immune-mediated disorders. TCRdb re-analysed the 5' RACE reads in MiXCR, keeping a single row per CDR3 protein. The data contain 15,000 to 20,000 distinct CDR3 sequences, approximately 14% of them seen just once; the ten biggest clones take up 7.8%. The sequencing sample was made of CD4+ T cells from blood. Source of these receptors: a woman aged 60-75 years with HTLV-1-associated myelopathy (HAM/TSP). Each CDR3 is given with its conserved first and last residue. D genes are given only for firm matches. Size values are once, few and many counts, or a class for expanded clones, and some rows have none.

abundance,len,j_gene,v_gene,d_gene,CDR3nt,CDR3aa
many,15,TRBJ1-1,TRBV11-3,NA,TGTGCCAGCAGCTTAGAAGTAGGGGTCAACACTGAAGCTTTCTTT,CASSLEVGVNTEAFF
NA,17,TRBJ2-1,TRBV4-2,NA,TGTGCCAGCAGCCAATCCGGGACTTCCAGCTCCTACAATGAGCAGTTCTTC,CASSQSGTSSSYNEQFF
many,12,TRBJ2-1,TRBV7-9,NA,TGTGCCAGCAGCTTCCTATCATCTGAGCAGTTCTTC,CASSFLSSEQFF
NA,12,TRBJ2-3,TRBV3-1,NA,TGTGCCAGCAGCCCCACAGCAGATACGCAGTATTTT,CASSPTADTQYF
many,13,TRBJ1-2,TRBV20-1,NA,TGCAGTGCTCCAAGGACCGATTCCTATGGCTACACCTTC,CSAPRTDSYGYTF
many,13,TRBJ2-1,TRBV20-1,NA,TGCAGTGCTAGTAGGTCCTCCGGCAATGAGCAGTTCTTC,CSASRSSGNEQFF
medium-sized,14,TRBJ1-6,TRBV7-8,NA,TGTGCCAGCAGCCGGGTCTTGTATAATTCACCCCTCCACTTT,CASSRVLYNSPLHF
many,15,TRBJ2-7,TRBV25-1,TRBD1,TGTGCCACCCTTGGAAGACAGGGACCTCCCTACGAGCAGTACTTC,CATLGRQGPPYEQYF
many,16,TRBJ2-3,TRBV11-3,TRBD2,TGTGCCAGCAGCCCACGGGGGACTAGCGGGAGGGATACGCAGTATTTT,CASSPRGTSGRDTQYF
many,14,TRBJ2-2,TRBV5-4,NA,TGTGCCAGCAGCTTAAGCAGGAACACCGGGGAGCTGTTTTTT,CASSLSRNTGELFF
many,11,TRBJ2-3,TRBV10-1,NA,TGCGCCAGCAGTGGTCGCGGGCCACAGTATTTT,CASSGRGPQYF
many,13,TRBJ2-1,TRBV6-1,NA,TGTGCCAGCAGTTTGGGGAGCCTCAATGAGCAGTTCTTC,CASSLGSLNEQFF
many,14,TRBJ2-7,TRBV5-1,NA,TGCGCCAGCAGCGCCCAGGGAATAGACTACGAGCAGTACTTC,CASSAQGIDYEQYF
many,16,TRBJ2-3,TRBV20-1,NA,TGCAGTGCTAGAAGCCGGACCGGGGGTGGCACAGATACGCAGTATTTT,CSARSRTGGGTDTQYF
NA,13,TRBJ2-5,TRBV20-1,TRBD2,TGCAGTGCTAGGTGGGGACTAGCGGCTCCCCAGTACTTC,CSARWGLAAPQYF
many,15,TRBJ2-5,TRBV24-1,TRBD1,TGTGCCACCAGTGATAGGGGCCGACAGGGCGAGACCCAGTACTTC,CATSDRGRQGETQYF
NA,15,TRBJ1-2,TRBV6-5,NA,TGTGCCAGCAGTTACTCGATCAGGGCGCTTAAGGGCTACACCTTC,CASSYSIRALKGYTF
many,12,TRBJ2-1,TRBV20-1,NA,TGCAGTGCTGGCCGCAGGGATAGTGAGCAGTTCTTC,CSAGRRDSEQFF
many,14,TRBJ2-7,TRBV6-2/TRBV6-3,TRBD1,TGTGCCAGCAGTACGCGAAGCCGGGACAGCGAGCAGTACTTC,CASSTRSRDSEQYF
many,13,TRBJ2-5,TRBV6-6,TRBD2,TGTGCCAGCAGGAACGGGGGGGCGAAGACCCAGTACTTC,CASRNGGAKTQYF
NA,14,TRBJ2-5,TRBV10-2,NA,TGCGCCAGCAGTGAGGCCGGGAGTAAAGAGACCCGTTACTTC,CASSEAGSKETRYF
many,15,TRBJ1-2,TRBV5-1,NA,TGCGCCAGCAGCTTGAGGCAGGGCAGAGGGTATGGCTACACCTTC,CASSLRQGRGYGYTF
many,13,TRBJ1-2,TRBV5-1,NA,TGCGCCAGCAGCTTGGACGGGTTCTATGGCTACACCTTC,CASSLDGFYGYTF
medium-sized,18,TRBJ2-2,TRBV5-6,NA,TGTGCCAGCAGCCCCACCGCTCACTCCCGGGACAATACCGGGGAGCTGTTTTTT,CASSPTAHSRDNTGELFF
many,16,TRBJ2-2,TRBV20-1,NA,TGCAGTGCTAGGCGAGGCGGGGCTAGCGCCACCGGGGAGCTGTTTTTT,CSARRGGASATGELFF
many,17,TRBJ1-1,TRBV18,TRBD1,TGTGCCAGCTCAACCTACGGACAGGGGATTTTGAACACTGAAGCTTTCTTT,CASSTYGQGILNTEAFF
many,15,TRBJ1-2,TRBV5-1,NA,TGCGCCAGCAGCCCAAGGCCGGGGGAAAGGTATGGCTACACCTTC,CASSPRPGERYGYTF
many,15,TRBJ2-4,TRBV5-1,TRBD1,TGCGCCAGCAGCGGGACAGGGATAGCCAAAAACATTCAGTACTTC,CASSGTGIAKNIQYF
many,17,TRBJ2-2,TRBV4-3,NA,TGCGCCAGCAGCCAAGATTTCGGAAGGGGGGACACCGGGGAGCTGTTTTTT,CASSQDFGRGDTGELFF
many,15,TRBJ2-5,TRBV15,NA,TGTGCCACCAGCAGAGATTTGGGGGGCGAAGAGACCCAGTACTTC,CATSRDLGGEETQYF
many,14,TRBJ2-1,TRBV5-1,NA,TGCGCCAGCAGCCCTAAGGACAGAGACAATGAGCAGTTCTTC,CASSPKDRDNEQFF
many,15,TRBJ2-2,TRBV29-1,TRBD2,TGCAGCGTTGAAATCACTAGCGGGAACACCGGGGAGCTGTTTTTT,CSVEITSGNTGELFF
many,15,TRBJ1-1,TRBV20-1,NA,TGCAGTGCTAGAGTCGGAAGGACAGTGAACACTGAAGCTTTCTTT,CSARVGRTVNTEAFF
many,18,TRBJ2-7,TRBV10-3,NA,TGTGCCATCAGTGAGTCCCCGATGCAGGAAGAGGCCTCCTACGAGCAGTACTTC,CAISESPMQEEASYEQYF
medium-sized,14,TRBJ2-7,TRBV7-2,NA,TGTGCCAGCAGCTTCGGAGGGCTCTACTACGAGCAGTACTTC,CASSFGGLYYEQYF
many,16,TRBJ2-1,TRBV14,NA,TGTGCCAGCAGCCAAGTTCTGCCGGGCTCCTACAATGAGCAGTTCTTC,CASSQVLPGSYNEQFF
many,11,TRBJ2-7,TRBV10-1,NA,TGCGCCAGCAGTGAGTTCTACGAGCAGTACTTC,CASSEFYEQYF
many,12,TRBJ1-5,TRBV20-1,NA,TGCAGTGCGGGTTTCATTCGACAGCCCCAGCATTTT,CSAGFIRQPQHF
many,13,TRBJ1-5,TRBV5-6,TRBD1,TGTGCCAGCAGCGGGACAGGGGGTCAGCCCCAGCATTTT,CASSGTGGQPQHF
many,13,TRBJ2-3,TRBV29-1,NA,TGCAGTGAAGCCGGGACCATCACAGATACGCAGTATTTT,CSEAGTITDTQYF
many,16,TRBJ2-1,TRBV5-6,TRBD2,TGTGCCAGCAGCCCCAATCGTGGACTAGCGGGAGGCGATCGGTTCTTC,CASSPNRGLAGGDRFF
NA,12,TRBJ2-7,TRBV20-1,NA,TGCAGTGCTATCAGGGGAGCCTACGAGCAGTACTTC,CSAIRGAYEQYF
once,15,TRBJ1-2,TRBV20-1,TRBD1,TGCAGTGCTAGAGATCAGGGACAGGGAATTTATGTTCACACCTTC,CSARDQGQGIYVHTF
many,14,TRBJ2-7,TRBV20-1,NA,TGCAGTGCTAGGTTCCCGGGCCGAACCTACGAGCAGTACTTC,CSARFPGRTYEQYF
many,15,TRBJ2-7,TRBV9,NA,TGTGCCAGCAGCGTAGATTGGGACGGAACCTACGAGCAGTACTTC,CASSVDWDGTYEQYF
many,16,TRBJ2-7,TRBV5-1,TRBD2,TGCGCCAGCAGCTCCGGGACTAGCGGCGCCAACTACGAGCAGTACTTC,CASSSGTSGANYEQYF
many,17,TRBJ1-3,TRBV12-3/TRBV12-4,NA,TGTGCCAGCAGTTTCTCCTCGGGGAGGCACTCTGGAAACACCATATATTTT,CASSFSSGRHSGNTIYF
many,13,TRBJ2-7,TRBV6-6,NA,TGTGCCAGCAGTTCACAGAACAGGAACGAGCAGTACTTC,CASSSQNRNEQYF
NA,22,TRBJ2-3,TRBV11-3,NA,NA,CASSFYICSAIRDPWVADTQYF
many,17,TRBJ2-1,TRBV21-1,NA,TGTGCCAGCAGCAAAGAGGCCAGGGGGATACCCTACAATGAGCAGTTCTTC,CASSKEARGIPYNEQFF
many,15,TRBJ1-5,TRBV5-1,NA,TGCGCCAGCAGCTTGGCAGGCAATAGCAATCAGCCCCAGCATTTT,CASSLAGNSNQPQHF